Listed below are T cell receptor beta chains from one sample, sequenced in a study of blood T cell repertoires in COVID-19. Method: immunoSEQ multiplex PCR; TCRdb's copy keeps in-frame clones and lacks some. The sample shows about 46,000 clones, approximately 83% of them seen only once. The sample taken for sequencing was peripheral blood. The receptors were gathered from a human donor in a cohort sampled during active COVID-19. The donor label of this sample is uncertain. CDR3s include the opening cysteine and the closing phenylalanine or tryptophan.

>TRBV27|TRBJ2-2
CASSRDRSSTGELFF
>TRBV9|TRBJ2-3
CASSVARTSERDTQYF
>TRBV2|TRBJ2-3
CASRQGTSGILSTDTQYF
>TRBV3-1/TRBV3-2|TRBJ1-5
CASSQGTRTQHF
>TRBV2|TRBJ1-5
CASSGGTGHQPQHF
>TRBV28|TRBJ2-2
CATGQGATGELFF
>TRBV7-2|TRBJ1-1
CASSSRPWTGGNTEAFF
>TRBV19|TRBJ1-5
CASTLGDQGGNQPQHF
>TRBV15|TRBJ1-2
CATSARQGVDGYTF
>TRBV6-6|TRBJ2-7
CASSYRPDRYEQYF
>TRBV6-5|TRBJ1-1
CASSFNRVVNTEAFF
>TRBV27|TRBJ2-7
CATLFYSGGAYEQYF
>TRBV18|TRBJ2-7
CASSRDRNSYEQYF
>TRBV7-2|TRBJ2-7
CASSWTSGPYEQYF
>TRBV3-1/TRBV3-2|TRBJ2-7
CASSQDTGEVDF
>TRBV5-1|TRBJ2-7
CASSRTGYEQYF
>TRBV23-1|TRBJ1-2
CASSRTDPWEWELYGYTF
>TRBV27|TRBJ2-1
CASTQMVGGGNEQFF
>TRBV5-1|TRBJ2-7
CASSQTGTGLSEQYF